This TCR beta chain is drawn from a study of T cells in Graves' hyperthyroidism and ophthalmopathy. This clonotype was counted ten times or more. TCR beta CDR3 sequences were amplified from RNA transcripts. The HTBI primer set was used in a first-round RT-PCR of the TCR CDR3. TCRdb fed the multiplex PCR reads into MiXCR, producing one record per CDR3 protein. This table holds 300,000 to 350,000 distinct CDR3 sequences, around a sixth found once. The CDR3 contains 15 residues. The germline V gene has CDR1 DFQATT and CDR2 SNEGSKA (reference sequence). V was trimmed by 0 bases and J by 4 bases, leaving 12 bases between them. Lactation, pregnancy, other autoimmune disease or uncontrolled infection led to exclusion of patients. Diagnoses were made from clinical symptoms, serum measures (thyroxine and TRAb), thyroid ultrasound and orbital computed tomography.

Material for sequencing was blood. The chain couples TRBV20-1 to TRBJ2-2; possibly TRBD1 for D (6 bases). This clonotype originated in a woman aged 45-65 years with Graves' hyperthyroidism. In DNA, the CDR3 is TGCAGTGCTAGAGACGACAGGTCGAGCACCGGGGAGCTGTTTTTT. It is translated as CSARDDRSSTGELFF.